What follows are 12 T cell receptor beta chains derived from one specimen sequenced in a study of CD8 T cells in ankylosing spondylitis. TCRdb reprocessed the 5' RACE reads via MiXCR and lists one record per CDR3 protein. This sample yields about 540,000 distinct CDR3 sequences, of which about an eighth are seen a single time; over 6.5% belongs to the top ten. Overall study results and limits: Seemingly distinctive of ankylosing spondylitis blood was a TCR beta motif formed by eight highly homologous variants.

The antigens these receptors bind are not known. Sequenced: blood, either unsorted or a sorted T cell fraction (not recorded which). The receptors originated from a male donor with ankylosing spondylitis.

This clonotype occurred many times. This chain joins TRBV12-3 or TRBV12-4 and TRBJ1-5, with D perhaps TRBD1 (5 bases). CDR3 length: 14 residues. The V end lost 6 bases, the J end lost 8 bases, and 17 bases lay between the germline ends. The CDR3 DNA is TGTGCCAGCAGCCCGAAGGGGAGGGTTGAGCCCCAGCATTTT. Protein sequence: CASSPKGRVEPQHF.

This clonotype has only a few counts. The V gene is TRBV7-9, the J gene TRBJ1-1; unclear D gene. This CDR3 comprises 13 residues. Per the germline V gene, CDR1 is SEHNR and CDR2 is FQNEAQ (reference sequence). The CDR3 bases are TGTGCTTCGGCCGAGCCCCTGAACACTGAAGCTTTCTTT. Its protein is CASAEPLNTEAFF.

This clonotype showed up many times. This sequence joins TRBV2 and TRBJ2-3; TRBD1 aligns across 7 bases. This CDR3 contains 14 residues. CDR1 is SNHLY, CDR2 FYNNEI, per germline. The V gene end was trimmed by 2 bases and the J gene end by 1 base; junction bases not matched to a gene: 0. The CDR3 coding sequence is TGTGCCAGCAGTGAACAGGGGGGCACAGATACGCAGTATTTT. Translation gives CASSEQGGTDTQYF.

The rearrangement joins TRBV20-1 to TRBJ1-6; D may be TRBD1 (5 bases). V lost 2 bases, J lost 7 bases, and 18 bases lay in between. The CDR3 covers 16 residues. Germline V lookup: CDR1 DFQATT, CDR2 SNEGSKA (reference sequence). In DNA form, the CDR3 reads TGCAGTGCTAGACCGGGGACCCTCGGTAGGAATTCACCCCTCCACTTT. Protein sequence: CSARPGTLGRNSPLHF.

This clonotype was counted only a few times. The chain is built from TRBV24-1 and TRBJ1-1; TRBD1 might be the D (5 bases). The CDR3 has 12 amino acids. The germline V and J ends were trimmed by 0 bases and 9 bases, with 7 bases remaining between them. The germline V gene encodes CDR1 KGHDR and CDR2 SFDVKD. The chain's CDR3 is CATSDLGTKAFF. The CDR3 region has the DNA TGTGCCACCAGTGATTTGGGGACCAAAGCTTTCTTT.

This clonotype appeared a few times. The chain carries TRBV11-2 and TRBJ2-7; TRBD1 agrees at 10 bases. The germline CDR1 and CDR2 sequences are SGHAT and FQNNGV. The V gene end was trimmed by 5 bases and the J gene end by 2 bases; junction bases not matched to a gene: 6. The CDR3 runs 15 residues. CDR3 sequence (DNA): TGTGCCAGCAGCAAGACAGGGGGCGTACCCTACGAGCAGTACTTC. Translating it yields CASSKTGGVPYEQYF. Full variable domain (remainder filled in from reference TRBV11-2 and TRBJ2-7): EAGVAQSPRYKIIEKRQSVAFWCNPISGHATLYWYQQILGQGPKLLIQFQNNGVVDDSQLPKDRFSAERLKGVDSTLKIQPAKLEDSAVYLCASSKTGGVPYEQYFGPGTRLTVT.

This clonotype has a handful of counts. V is TRBV5-1 and J is TRBJ2-1, with D tentatively TRBD2 (5 bases). This CDR3 contains 15 residues. V was cut by 0 bases and J by 1 base, with 8 bases left in between. Germline V lookup: CDR1 SGHRS, CDR2 YFSETQ. The CDR3, as DNA: TGCGCCAGCAGCTTGGCAACGGGGTCCTACAATGAGCAGTTCTTC. This encodes CASSLATGSYNEQFF. Complete variable domain (other parts from reference TRBV5-1 and TRBJ2-1): KAGVTQTPRYLIKTRGQQVTLSCSPISGHRSVSWYQQTPGQGLQFLFEYFSETQRNKGNFPGRFSGRQFSNSRSEMNVSTLELGDSALYLCASSLATGSYNEQFFGPGTRLTVL.

There are a few counts of this clonotype. The chain combines TRBV29-1 with TRBJ2-6, with 8 bases matching TRBD1. Germline CDR1 is SQVTM and CDR2 is ANQGSEA. V shed 8 bases, J shed 0 bases, and the junction held 9 bases outside the gene matches. This CDR3 contains 16 residues. CDR3 sequence reads: CSFGQGSPSGANVLTF. CDR3 DNA sequence: TGCAGCTTCGGACAGGGAAGCCCCTCTGGGGCCAACGTCCTGACTTTC.

In its sample, this clonotype was seen a few times. The rearrangement joins TRBV27 to TRBJ2-1; TRBD2 aligns across 16 bases. Germline lookup yields CDR1 MNHEY and CDR2 SMNVEV (reference sequence). CDR3 length: 17 residues. The V segment lost 6 bases and the J segment 4 bases; nucleotides outside the gene matches: 6. In DNA, the CDR3 is TGTGCCAGCAGGATCCCGGGACTAGCGGGAGGGTACAATGAGCAGTTCTTC. Its protein product is CASRIPGLAGGYNEQFF.

This clonotype came up a few times. The V gene is TRBV5-1, the J gene TRBJ2-5; 10 bases agree with TRBD2. The trim removed 1 base at V and 3 bases at J, leaving 0 bases unmatched. In germline, CDR1 is SGHRS, CDR2 YFSETQ. This CDR3 contains 14 residues. This CDR3 is CASSLSGREETQYF. The CDR3 DNA is TGCGCCAGCAGCTTGAGCGGGAGGGAAGAGACCCAGTACTTC.

The chain recombines TRBV5-1 with TRBJ2-2; D unclear. The CDR3 runs to 15 residues. Germline-derived CDR1 and CDR2 are SGHRS and YFSETQ. V shed 5 bases and J shed 1 base, with 12 bases lying between them. CDR3 sequence reads: CASRFLPLNTGELFF. The CDR3 region has the DNA TGCGCCAGCAGGTTCCTCCCTCTGAACACCGGGGAGCTGTTTTTT.

CDR3 nucleotides: TGCAGTGCTAGAGGGGACTCCCCTATTCTTTACGAGCAGTACTTC. Translated, it gives CSARGDSPILYEQYF. This chain links TRBV20-1 with TRBJ2-7; weak D call: TRBD2 (6 bases). Per the germline V gene, CDR1 is DFQATT and CDR2 is SNEGSKA (reference sequence). The V and J ends lost 1 base and 4 bases respectively, with 17 bases between them. The CDR3 runs 15 residues.